This TCR beta chain stems from a study of T cell responses to AZD1222 COVID-19 vaccine. Study as a whole: Pooling was applied to second doses at about 4 or about 12 weeks.

The CDR3 is 16 amino acids. Trimming took 8 bases from V and 0 from J, leaving 17 bases between them. Germline loops: CDR1 SNHLY, CDR2 FYNNEI. The study, taken as a whole, reports: Once two AZD1222 doses were given, Spike-specific TCR breadth and depth went up. Repertoires were obtained only post-peak T cell response. The reported proportion of spike-specific TCRs targeting unmutated variant regions was nearly half.

Details on this clone: Its cognate antigen is unknown.

Clones were sequenced by immunoSEQ multiplex PCR, and TCRdb holds only the in-frame ones, with some missing. Of 50,000 or so clones in the sample, 75% to 90% were seen once. The V and J genes are TRBV2 and TRBJ1-3; perhaps TRBD1 as D (5 bases). Material: peripheral blood, obtained on day 0 of AZD1222 vaccination. The sequence was obtained from an adult in good health. The CDR3 nucleotides are TGTGCCAGCTTCCGGGACGGAGGTCTCTCTGGAAACACCATATATTTT. Its protein product is CASFRDGGLSGNTIYF.